This entry lists 19 T cell receptor beta chains sequenced from one sample in a study of molecular identifiers for immune sequencing clone quantification. Each CDR3 protein is one row after TCRdb ran MiXCR on the PCR reads. The repertoire holds about 40,000 distinct CDR3 sequences, with about a fifth as singletons. The sample comprised naive CD8+ T cells from blood, with Jurkat cell RNA spiked in. Subset meaning: FACS-sorted CD8+CD4-CCR7+CD45RA+ naive T cells. All receptors come from a human donor in good health. Some libraries in this study had Jurkat cell RNA spiked in.

This clonotype was seen at least ten times. The V call is TRBV6-5, the J call TRBJ2-2; unclear D gene. This CDR3 has 14 amino acids. Germline V lookup: CDR1 MNHEY, CDR2 SVGAGI. V lost 6 bases to trimming and J lost 7 bases, with 15 bases between them. The CDR3 DNA follows: TGTGCCAGCAGCCAAACAAGAGTCGTCGGGGAGCTGTTTTTT. Protein product: CASSQTRVVGELFF.

This clonotype came up a few times. This sequence may be a read error, since a much larger clone differs from it by one base. J is TRBJ2-3 and V is TRBV6-1; D unresolved. This CDR3 is built from 13 residues. CDR1 is MNHNS and CDR2 is SASEGT in the germline V gene. V lost 4 bases and J 2 bases, leaving 7 bases between the germline ends. CDR3 region: CASSVENTDTQYF. Written as DNA, the CDR3 is TGTGCCAGCAGTGTTGAGAACACAGATACGCAGTATTTT.

This clonotype was recorded at least ten times. The chain's CDR3 is CASSLAGEGYNEQFF. The CDR3 coding sequence is TGTGCCAGCAGTTTAGCGGGAGAAGGGTACAATGAGCAGTTCTTC. The J gene is TRBJ2-1, the V gene TRBV27, with 7 bases fitting TRBD2. CDR1 MNHEY and CDR2 SMNVEV come from the germline V gene (reference sequence). CDR3 length: 15 residues. After removal of 2 bases from V and 4 bases from J, the junction contained 5 bases not matched to a gene.

Many counts were recorded for this clonotype. The V gene is TRBV5-4, the J gene TRBJ2-7, with D unresolved. CDR1 and CDR2 from the germline V gene are SGHNT and YYREEE (reference sequence). CDR3 length: 12 amino acids. Trimming removed 3 bases from V and 2 bases from J, with 6 bases in between. CDR3 DNA sequence: TGTGCCAGCAGCTCTGGGGCCTACGAGCAGTACTTC. It translates to CASSSGAYEQYF.

This clonotype was seen ten or more times. The chain uses TRBV6-2 or TRBV6-3 and TRBJ2-4; 12 nucleotides match TRBD1. Losses at the gene ends were 5 bases for V and 7 bases for J; bases not matched to a gene: 6. Per germline, CDR1 MNHEY and CDR2 SVGEGT. The CDR3 loop spans 15 amino acids. CDR3 coding DNA: TGTGCCAGCAGTCGGGACAGGGGGCAGAGGAACATTCAGTACTTC. It yields the protein CASSRDRGQRNIQYF.

This clonotype showed up many times. This chain connects TRBV27 to TRBJ2-2; no clear D. Germline CDR1 reads MNHEY; CDR2 reads SMNVEV (reference sequence). V was trimmed by 3 bases and J by 6 bases, leaving 11 bases between them. The CDR3 totals 14 residues. CDR3 amino acids: CASSFGPLAGELFF. Written as DNA, the CDR3 is TGTGCCAGCAGTTTTGGGCCTCTGGCCGGGGAGCTGTTTTTT.

The sample holds many counts of this clonotype. The gene calls are TRBV3-1 and TRBJ2-3, with TRBD2 identical over 9 bases. The V and J ends lost 1 base and 5 bases, in that order; junction bases with no gene match: 10. This CDR3 spans 17 amino acids. Germline CDR1 is LGHDT and CDR2 is YNNKEL (reference sequence). CDR3 sequence (DNA): TGTGCCAGCAGCCAAGGTTACAGCGGGGGGATTGAAGATACGCAGTATTTT. Translation: CASSQGYSGGIEDTQYF.

This clonotype was recorded at least ten times. The chain links TRBV29-1 to TRBJ1-2; a weak D match, TRBD1 (6 bases). The CDR3 has 12 residues. The germline V gene encodes CDR1 SQVTM and CDR2 ANQGSEA. V shed 1 base and J shed 3 bases, with 6 bases lying between them. The CDR3 DNA reads TGCAGCGTTGAAGGGACAGACTATGGCTACACCTTC. This codes for CSVEGTDYGYTF.

This clonotype was detected many times. J is TRBJ2-3 and V is TRBV27; the match to TRBD2 covers 13 bases. Germline V lookup: CDR1 MNHEY, CDR2 SMNVEV (reference sequence). The J segment lost 2 bases and the V segment lost 4 bases, leaving 6 bases of the junction unmatched. This CDR3 is built from 17 residues. In DNA form, the CDR3 reads TGTGCCAGCAGTTCCGGACTAGCGGGAGCTAACACAGATACGCAGTATTTT. Residues: CASSSGLAGANTDTQYF.

This clonotype showed up many times. The chain combines TRBV6-2 or TRBV6-3 with TRBJ2-1; 14 nucleotides agree with TRBD2. The germline gives CDR1 MNHEY, CDR2 SVGEGT. V shed 5 bases and J 0 bases; nucleotides not matched to a gene: 6. The CDR3 consists of 18 residues. CDR3 loop: CASSLGGTSGSSYNEQFF. DNA of the CDR3: TGTGCCAGCAGTCTGGGGGGGACTAGCGGGAGCTCCTACAATGAGCAGTTCTTC.

In its sample, this clonotype was seen many times. The genes are TRBV7-9 and TRBJ2-7, with a weak D call TRBD2 (6 bases). Trimming took off 5 bases at V and 3 bases at J, with 17 bases between the two ends. The germline gives CDR1 SEHNR, CDR2 FQNEAQ (reference sequence). CDR3 length equals 15 residues. The CDR3 sequence: CASSLWVGEDYEQYF. Written as DNA, the CDR3 is TGTGCCAGCAGCCTTTGGGTCGGGGAGGACTACGAGCAGTACTTC.

This clonotype has ten or more counts. The chain is built from TRBV30 and TRBJ1-1; no clear D gene. The V end was cut by 4 bases, the J end by 4 bases, with 22 bases between. This CDR3 region has 16 residues. In germline, CDR1 is GTSNPN, CDR2 SVGIG (reference sequence). The DNA of the CDR3 is TGTGCCTGGACCGCCCCAGGTAGGGAGGTCGGCACTGAAGCTTTCTTT. Translation gives CAWTAPGREVGTEAFF.

This clonotype has ten or more counts. The chain has TRBV6-5 and TRBJ1-1, with unresolved D. This CDR3 has 13 amino acids. Deletions cut 0 bases from V and 7 bases from J, with 9 bases between. Germline V gives CDR1 MNHEY, CDR2 SVGAGI. In DNA, the CDR3 is TGTGCCAGCAGTTACTCCGAGCAGCTTGAAGCTTTCTTT. Residues: CASSYSEQLEAFF.

This sequence joins TRBV7-6 and TRBJ1-2, with unresolved D. Trimming took off 1 base at V and 8 bases at J, with 11 bases between the two ends. The CDR3 sequence is 13 residues long. Germline V lookup: CDR1 SGHVS, CDR2 FNYEAQ. The CDR3 region is CASSLEGSDGYTF. CDR3 sequence (DNA): TGTGCCAGCAGCTTAGAAGGGTCCGACGGCTACACCTTC.

This clonotype was detected ten times or more. The chain employs TRBV4-1 and TRBJ2-3; possibly TRBD1 for D (5 bases). The CDR3 sequence is 13 residues long. Trimming shortened V by 1 base and J by 4 bases, and 6 bases separated the two germline ends. Germline CDR1 MGHRA, CDR2 YSYEKL. CDR3 residues: CASSQARADTQYF. The CDR3 region has the DNA TGCGCCAGCAGCCAAGCCAGGGCAGATACGCAGTATTTT.

In its sample, this clonotype was seen many times. The CDR3 nucleotides are TGTGCCAGCACTCCCGGCGGGGGAGGATACAATGAGCAGTTCTTC. It codes for CASTPGGGGYNEQFF. The genes are TRBV6-5 and TRBJ2-1, with TRBD2 matching over 7 bases. The germline CDR1 and CDR2 sequences are MNHEY and SVGAGI. The CDR3 is made up of 15 amino acids. The ends lost 7 bases at V and 4 bases at J; junction bases unmatched: 10.

This clonotype was seen at least ten times. The chain joins TRBV29-1 to TRBJ2-7; TRBD1 might be the D (6 bases). CDR1 is SQVTM, CDR2 ANQGSEA, per germline. The CDR3 contains 13 residues. V was clipped by 0 bases and J by 2 bases, with 8 bases between them. CDR3 DNA sequence: TGCAGCGTTGAAGACAGGGGTACCTACGAGCAGTACTTC. Translation: CSVEDRGTYEQYF.

The chain employs TRBV27 and TRBJ2-3; no clear D gene. The CDR3 has 14 residues. V was shortened by 1 base and J by 2 bases, with 7 bases between the two germline ends. CDR1 is MNHEY and CDR2 is SMNVEV in the germline V gene (reference sequence). CDR3 sequence reads: CASSLFQDTDTQYF. The CDR3 region has the DNA TGTGCCAGCAGTTTATTCCAGGACACAGATACGCAGTATTTT.

This clonotype was counted at least ten times. V and J are TRBV7-6 and TRBJ2-5; no firm D call. Germline V gives CDR1 SGHVS, CDR2 FNYEAQ. There are 12 residues in the CDR3. V was clipped by 5 bases and J by 5 bases, with 9 bases between them. CDR3 protein: CASSNFGETQYF. In DNA, the CDR3 is TGTGCCAGCAGCAACTTTGGGGAGACCCAGTACTTC.